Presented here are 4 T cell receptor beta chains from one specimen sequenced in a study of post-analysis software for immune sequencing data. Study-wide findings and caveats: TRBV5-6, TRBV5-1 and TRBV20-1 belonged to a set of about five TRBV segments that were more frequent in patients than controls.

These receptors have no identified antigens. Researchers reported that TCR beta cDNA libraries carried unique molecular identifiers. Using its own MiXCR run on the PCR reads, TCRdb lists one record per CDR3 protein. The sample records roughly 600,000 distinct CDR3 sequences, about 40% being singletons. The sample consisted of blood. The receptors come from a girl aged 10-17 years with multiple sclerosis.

The CDR3 reads CASSQDGGLAGTQYF. The CDR3 DNA reads TGTGCCAGCAGCCAAGATGGGGGACTAGCGGGGACGCAGTACTTC. The chain carries TRBV4-2 and TRBJ2-7; 13 bases fit TRBD2. Germline CDR1 LGHNA, CDR2 YNFKEQ. Unmatched junction bases numbered 5, after V lost 0 bases and J lost 9 bases. This CDR3 contains 15 residues.

CDR3 nucleotide sequence: TGTGCCAGCAGTCCTCTCGGGGGACTAGCGGGAGGGAAAACCTACAATGAGCAGTTCTTC. It codes for CASSPLGGLAGGKTYNEQFF. This chain links TRBV6-1 with TRBJ2-1; 16 nucleotides match TRBD2. V lost 5 bases, J lost 2 bases, and 12 bases stayed unmatched. The CDR3 totals 20 residues. Germline V lookup: CDR1 MNHNS, CDR2 SASEGT.

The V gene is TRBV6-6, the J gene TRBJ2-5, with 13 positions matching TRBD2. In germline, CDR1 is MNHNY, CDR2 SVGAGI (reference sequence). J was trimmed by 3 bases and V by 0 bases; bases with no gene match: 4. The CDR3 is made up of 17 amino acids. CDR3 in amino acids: CASSYSTSGGPKETQYF. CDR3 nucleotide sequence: TGTGCCAGCAGTTACTCGACTAGCGGGGGGCCTAAAGAGACCCAGTACTTC.

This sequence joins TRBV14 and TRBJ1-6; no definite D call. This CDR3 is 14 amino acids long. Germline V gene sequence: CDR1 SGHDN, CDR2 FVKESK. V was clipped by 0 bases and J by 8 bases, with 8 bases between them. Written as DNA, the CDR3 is TGTGCCAGCAGCCAAGATCAACGGCATTCACCCCTCCACTTT. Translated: CASSQDQRHSPLHF.